Below are 16 T cell receptor beta chains sequenced from a single sample in a study of T cell responses to AZD1222 COVID-19 vaccine. Some clones are missing from TCRdb's copy, which holds only in-frame ones; the method was immunoSEQ multiplex PCR. Among about 95,000 clones, 70% to 90% were seen once, and the ten largest hold around 4%. The sample here was peripheral blood, taken on day 0 of AZD1222 vaccination. Every receptor here comes from an adult in good health.

DNA of the CDR3: TGTGCCAGCAGCTCGCCTCGACTTCAATACGAGGACAATGAGCAGTTCTTC. Its translation is CASSSPRLQYEDNEQFF. This chain links TRBV13 with TRBJ2-1; D gene unclear. Germline V lookup: CDR1 PRHDT, CDR2 FYEKMQ (reference sequence). This CDR3 has 17 amino acids. The V end lost 4 bases, the J end lost 5 bases, and 21 bases lay between the germline ends.

The CDR3 nucleotides are TGTGCCAGTAGTTATCTGGAGACCCAGTACTTC. Residues: CASSYLETQYF. The chain employs TRBV19 and TRBJ2-5; D remains ambiguous. The CDR3 has 11 residues. Trimming cost V 5 bases and J 5 bases, with 6 bases left between them. Germline CDR1 LNHDA, CDR2 SQIVND (reference sequence).

V gene TRBV19 combines with J gene TRBJ1-5; tentatively, D is TRBD1 (5 bases). Germline CDR1 reads LNHDA; CDR2 reads SQIVND (reference sequence). Trimming pared 10 bases from V and 0 bases from J, leaving 16 bases between. This CDR3 has 15 residues. CDR3 bases: TGTGCCACTAGCGGGGGGTCCTATAGCAATCAGCCCCAGCATTTT. Encoded protein: CATSGGSYSNQPQHF.

Points on this clone: At one of its ends the junction is not consistent with the germline gene, which may arise from a read error. The chain combines TRBV19 with TRBJ1-2, with TRBD1 as a possible D gene (6 bases). CDR1 is LNHDA, CDR2 SQIVND, per germline (reference sequence). The CDR3 runs 13 residues. CDR3 sequence reads: CATEGGTAMATAF. The CDR3 nucleotides are TGTGCCACGGAAGGGGGGACCGCTATGGCTACGGCCTTC.

This clone has only one observation. The chain is built from TRBV6-2 or TRBV6-3 and TRBJ2-5; possibly TRBD1 or TRBD2 for D (5 bases each). The CDR3 consists of 15 residues. The germline V and J ends were trimmed by 4 bases and 5 bases, with 17 bases remaining between them. The germline CDR1 and CDR2 sequences are MNHEY and SVGEGT. Written as DNA, the CDR3 is TGTGCCAGCAGTTTGGGGCTGCGCCCGGGGGAGACCCAGTACTTC. It specifies CASSLGLRPGETQYF.

The chain joins TRBV5-1 to TRBJ2-6; no reliable D call. CDR3 length: 12 amino acids. CDR1 and CDR2 from the germline V gene are SGHRS and YFSETQ. V was shortened by 1 base and J by 5 bases, with 1 base between the two germline ends. DNA of the CDR3: TGCGCCAGCAGCTTGAGGGCCAACGTCCTGACTTTC. Protein product: CASSLRANVLTF. Supplemented by reference TRBV5-1 and TRBJ2-6, the full variable domain reads KAGVTQTPRYLIKTRGQQVTLSCSPISGHRSVSWYQQTPGQGLQFLFEYFSETQRNKGNFPGRFSGRQFSNSRSEMNVSTLELGDSALYLCASSLRANVLTFGAGSRLTVL.

This sequence joins TRBV10-1 and TRBJ1-3, with 7 bases lining up with TRBD1. The trim removed 0 bases at V and 7 bases at J, leaving 3 bases unmatched. Germline V CDR1 and CDR2: WNHNN, SYGVQD (reference sequence). CDR3 length: 14 residues. The CDR3 bases are TGCGCCAGCAGTGAGTCGTCACAGGGGAACACCATATATTTT. It translates to CASSESSQGNTIYF.

The chain is built from TRBV6-5 and TRBJ2-5; D perhaps matches TRBD2 (6 bases). The V end lost 6 bases, the J end lost 7 bases, and 15 bases lay between the germline ends. CDR3 size: 13 residues. The germline gives CDR1 MNHEY, CDR2 SVGAGI. Here the CDR3 DNA reads TGTGCCAGCAGCGCGGAGGGAGGAGTGACCCAGTACTTC. Translating it yields CASSAEGGVTQYF.

The J gene is TRBJ1-4, the V gene TRBV12-3 or TRBV12-4; weak D call: TRBD1 (6 bases). V shed 8 bases and J shed 8 bases, with 15 bases lying between them. The CDR3 consists of 13 residues. The CDR3 sequence: CASGRGLGEKLFF. DNA for the CDR3: TGTGCCAGCGGACGGGGGCTTGGGGAAAAACTGTTTTTT.

The genes are TRBV28 and TRBJ1-2; D may be TRBD1 (5 bases). The CDR3 length is 15 residues. From germline, CDR1 is MDHEN and CDR2 SYDVKM. V was shortened by 2 bases and J by 5 bases, with 15 bases between the two germline ends. The CDR3 DNA sequence: TGTGCCAGCAGTTTAGGGGGAGCGGCGGTTTATGGCTACACCTTC. Protein product: CASSLGGAAVYGYTF.

The chain recombines TRBV23-1 with TRBJ2-1; D is undetermined. TRBV23-1 is designated an ORF whose function remains uncertain. The CDR3 totals 13 residues. The germline V and J ends were trimmed by 4 bases and 7 bases, with 11 bases remaining between them. The CDR3 nucleotides read TGCGCCAGCAGTCGGGGTCTCATGAATGAGCAGTTCTTC. This gives the protein CASSRGLMNEQFF.

The chain recombines TRBV5-6 with TRBJ1-1, with a tentative D call TRBD1 (5 bases). The V and J ends lost 4 bases and 1 base respectively, with 14 bases between them. This CDR3 is built from 15 residues. Per the germline V gene, CDR1 is SGHDT and CDR2 is YYEEEE. CDR3 amino acids: CASSPRTSPNTEAFF. CDR3 coding DNA: TGTGCCAGCAGCCCTCGGACAAGCCCGAACACTGAAGCTTTCTTT.

CDR3 in amino acids: CASNKGGNYGYTF. In DNA form, the CDR3 reads TGTGCCAGCAATAAGGGGGGGAACTATGGCTACACCTTC. The chain couples TRBV6-5 to TRBJ1-2; a possible D gene is TRBD1 (6 bases). CDR1 MNHEY and CDR2 SVGAGI come from the germline V gene. The CDR3 spans 13 residues. Trimming took 7 bases from V and 2 from J, leaving 11 bases between them.

This clone was observed a few times. J is TRBJ1-2 and V is TRBV5-5, with a possible D match to TRBD1 (5 bases). V gave up 0 bases and J gave up 4 bases, with 10 bases separating them. This CDR3 is built from 14 residues. Germline CDR1 is SGHKS and CDR2 is YYEKEE (reference sequence). The CDR3 bases are TGTGCCAGCAGCTTGGATCCAGGGAGCTATGGCTACACCTTC. This codes for CASSLDPGSYGYTF.

CDR3 DNA: TGTGCCAGCAGCTTCGGGGACAGGGGAAGTGTTAACTATGGCTACACCTTC. It specifies CASSFGDRGSVNYGYTF. The gene calls are TRBV13 and TRBJ1-2; 10 positions match TRBD1. The V gene's germline CDR1 is PRHDT and CDR2 FYEKMQ (reference sequence). The CDR3 covers 17 residues. J lost 1 base, V lost 3 bases, and 8 bases had no gene match.

The chain has TRBV19 and TRBJ2-2; D not resolved. Germline V gene lookup returns CDR1 LNHDA and CDR2 SQIVND (reference sequence). The CDR3 totals 13 residues. V was pared by 9 bases and J by 1 base, with 9 bases between. The CDR3 sequence: CASLKLNTGELFF. CDR3 in DNA: TGTGCCAGCCTCAAGCTGAACACCGGGGAGCTGTTTTTT.